The 18 T cell receptor beta chains below come from one sample, sequenced in a study of OX40 agonist ivuxolimab in advanced cancers. Method: immunoSEQ multiplex PCR; TCRdb's copy keeps in-frame clones and lacks some. The data contain tens of thousands of clones, roughly 88% of them seen just once; the ten biggest clones take up approximately 0.25%. Sequenced here: CD4+ or CD8+ T cells sorted from blood, sampled in a trial of the OX40 agonist ivuxolimab. Every receptor here comes from an adult with an advanced solid tumor such as melanoma, head and neck, liver or kidney cancer.

This clone was observed a handful of times. This chain connects TRBV4-2 to TRBJ2-5; 11 bases are a match to TRBD2. The CDR3 loop spans 18 amino acids. Germline CDR1 is LGHNA and CDR2 is YNFKEQ. V lost 4 bases and J lost 5; bases outside the gene matches: 15. For the CDR3, the DNA is TGTGCCAGCAGCCGCGCGTCAGATAGCGGGAGGGGAGGGGAGACCCAGTACTTC. This encodes CASSRASDSGRGGETQYF.

The genes are TRBV2 and TRBJ2-1, with 8 bases aligning to TRBD2. Unmatched junction bases numbered 10, after V lost 4 bases and J lost 8 bases. Germline CDR1 is SNHLY and CDR2 is FYNNEI. This CDR3 is built from 15 residues. CDR3 region: CASSAESGSAHEQFF. In nucleotides, the CDR3 is TGTGCCAGCAGTGCAGAAAGCGGGAGTGCCCATGAGCAGTTCTTC.

The rearrangement joins TRBV7-2 to TRBJ2-7, with TRBD2 matching 13 bases. Germline trimming cut 6 bases from V and 6 bases from J; bases unmatched to any gene: 2. The CDR3 contains 13 residues. In germline, CDR1 is SGHTA, CDR2 FQGNSA. In DNA, the CDR3 is TGTGCCAGCAGGGGACTAGCGGGGAGCGAGCAGTACTTC. Its translation: CASRGLAGSEQYF.

The J gene is TRBJ1-1, the V gene TRBV28; TRBD1 aligns across 7 bases. The CDR3 covers 13 residues. Germline values: CDR1 MDHEN, CDR2 SYDVKM. J was trimmed by 3 bases and V by 7 bases; bases with no gene match: 5. CDR3 bases: TGTGCCAGCAAGGGGGCCGGTGACACTGAAGCTTTCTTT. Its protein product is CASKGAGDTEAFF.

This clone appeared a single time. V is TRBV4-2 and J is TRBJ2-3; D gene ambiguous. The CDR3 totals 17 residues. V was cut by 11 bases and J by 0 bases, with 24 bases left in between. Germline V gene data show CDR1 as LGHNA and CDR2 as YNFKEQ. CDR3 region: CACYPLQRPASTDTQYF. In DNA, the CDR3 is TGTGCCTGCTACCCCCTCCAAAGGCCGGCGAGCACAGATACGCAGTATTTT.

This clone has just one count. The genes are TRBV7-9 and TRBJ1-4, with D perhaps matching TRBD1 (5 bases). Trimming left V 2 bases short and J 5 bases short, with 12 bases between. The CDR3 runs to 15 residues. Germline lookup yields CDR1 SEHNR and CDR2 FQNEAQ (reference sequence). The chain's CDR3 is CASSLNSGPNEKLFF. The CDR3 coding sequence is TGTGCCAGCAGCTTAAATTCAGGGCCCAATGAAAAACTGTTTTTT.

The V call is TRBV19, the J call TRBJ2-5; 9 bases align to TRBD1. V shed 8 bases and J 6 bases; nucleotides not matched to a gene: 10. Per germline, CDR1 LNHDA and CDR2 SQIVND (reference sequence). This CDR3 has 14 amino acids. The CDR3 DNA reads as TGTGCCAGTGGGCCCAGGACAGGGGAAAAGACCCAGTACTTC. Amino acids: CASGPRTGEKTQYF.

The chain couples TRBV10-3 to TRBJ1-3; tentatively, D is TRBD1 (5 bases). Germline V CDR1 and CDR2: ENHRY, SYGVKD. The CDR3 is 13 residues long. CDR3 DNA: TGTGGGGCAGGGAGTAGCTCTGGAAACACCATATATTTT. As protein: CGAGSSSGNTIYF.

V is TRBV18 and J is TRBJ2-7; tentatively, D is TRBD2 (5 bases). Germline CDR1 reads KGHSH; CDR2 reads LQKENI. Trimming took 6 bases from V and 0 from J, leaving 9 bases between them. This CDR3 is built from 13 residues. The CDR3 sequence is CASSSASSYEQYF. CDR3 DNA: TGTGCCAGCTCTAGCGCCAGCTCCTACGAGCAGTACTTC. Full variable domain (outside the CDR3, taken from reference TRBV18 and TRBJ2-7): NAGVMQNPRHLVRRRGQEARLRCSPMKGHSHVYWYRQLPEEGLKFMVYLQKENIIDESGMPKERFSAEFPKEGPSILRIQQVVRGDSAAYFCASSSASSYEQYFGPGTRLTVT.

This rearrangement joins TRBV28 to TRBJ1-1; 8 bases are a match to TRBD1. With 4 bases clipped from V and 4 bases from J, the junction kept 8 bases outside the gene matches. Germline-derived CDR1 and CDR2 are MDHEN and SYDVKM. CDR3 length: 15 amino acids. CDR3 coding DNA: TGTGCCAGCAGTTCACCAGGGGGCGCGGGCACTGAAGCTTTCTTT. It translates to CASSSPGGAGTEAFF.

A remark on this clone: Compared with germline, one end of the junction differs, possibly owing to a read error. The V gene is TRBV19, the J gene TRBJ2-1, with unresolved D. This CDR3 has 14 residues. Germline values: CDR1 LNHDA, CDR2 SQIVND (reference sequence). The CDR3 coding sequence is TGTGCCAGTAGTCCGGGCCACTCCTCCAATGAGCAGTTCTTC. Residues: CASSPGHSSNEQFF. Complete variable domain (other parts from reference TRBV19 and TRBJ2-1): DGGITQSPKYLFRKEGQNVTLSCEQNLNHDAMYWYRQDPGQGLRLIYYSQIVNDFQKGDIAEGYSVSREKKESFPLTVTSAQKNPTAFYLCASSPGHSSNEQFFGPGTRLTVL.

V is TRBV6-5 and J is TRBJ2-2, with 11 positions matching TRBD2. Germline values: CDR1 MNHEY, CDR2 SVGAGI. CDR3 size: 16 residues. V was clipped by 0 bases and J by 6 bases; unmatched bases: 3. For the CDR3, the DNA is TGTGCCAGCAGTTACTCTCAACTAGCGGGAGCCGGGGAGCTGTTTTTT. Translated, it gives CASSYSQLAGAGELFF.

The J gene is TRBJ1-5, the V gene TRBV29-1, with D perhaps matching TRBD1 (5 bases). There are 13 residues in the CDR3. With 6 bases removed from V and 8 bases from J, the gap between germline ends came to 17 bases. Germline values: CDR1 SQVTM, CDR2 ANQGSEA. The CDR3 is CSVGNGLGEPQHF. As DNA, the CDR3 is TGCAGCGTCGGAAATGGGCTGGGGGAGCCCCAGCATTTT.

The chain uses TRBV25-1 and TRBJ1-3; D is undetermined. V lost 4 bases and J 3 bases, leaving 7 bases between the germline ends. Germline V gives CDR1 MGHDK, CDR2 SYGVNS. This CDR3 has 13 residues. This chain's CDR3 is CASSAGGGNTIYF. The CDR3 nucleotides are TGTGCCAGCAGTGCGGGAGGTGGAAACACCATATATTTT. The full variable domain, completed using reference TRBV25-1 and TRBJ1-3, is EADIYQTPRYLVIGTGKKITLECSQTMGHDKMYWYQQDPGMELHLIHYSYGVNSTEKGDLSSESTVSRIRTEHFPLTLESARPSHTSQYLCASSAGGGNTIYFGEGSWLTVV.

The chain uses TRBV5-5 and TRBJ2-1; D gene uncertain. V lost 3 bases, J lost 4 bases, and 8 bases lay in between. Germline loops: CDR1 SGHKS, CDR2 YYEKEE (reference sequence). This CDR3 spans 13 amino acids. CDR3 coding DNA: TGTGCCAGCAGCTCCCAGATGTACAATGAGCAGTTCTTC. Translating gives CASSSQMYNEQFF.

The chain carries TRBV28 and TRBJ2-7, with TRBD2 identical over 14 bases. CDR1 is MDHEN and CDR2 is SYDVKM in the germline V gene. The CDR3 totals 15 residues. Trimming cost V 6 bases and J 5 bases; bases outside gene matches: 6. In DNA, the CDR3 is TGTGCCAGCAGAGGGACTAGCGGGAGATTTAACGAGCAGTACTTC. It codes for CASRGTSGRFNEQYF.

This rearrangement joins TRBV7-5 to TRBJ2-7; the table calls TRBD1, which could not be checked here. TRBV7-5 is a documented pseudogene. The CDR3 is 11 residues long. For the CDR3, the DNA is TGTGTCAGAAGCGACAGCTACGAGCAGTACTTC. Translating it yields CVRSDSYEQYF.

The CDR3 nucleotides read TGTGCCAGCAGTTTAGACAGGGGAATCACAGATACGCAGTATTTT. As protein: CASSLDRGITDTQYF. The chain is built from TRBV28 and TRBJ2-3, with TRBD1 identical over 8 bases. Per germline, CDR1 MDHEN and CDR2 SYDVKM. The CDR3 has 15 amino acids. After removal of 2 bases from V and 2 bases from J, the junction contained 3 bases not matched to a gene. The whole variable domain, remainder taken from reference TRBV28 and TRBJ2-3, is DVKVTQSSRYLVKRTGEKVFLECVQDMDHENMFWYRQDPGLGLRLIYFSYDVKMKEKGDIPEGYSVSREKKERFSLILESASTNQTSMYLCASSLDRGITDTQYFGPGTRLTVL.